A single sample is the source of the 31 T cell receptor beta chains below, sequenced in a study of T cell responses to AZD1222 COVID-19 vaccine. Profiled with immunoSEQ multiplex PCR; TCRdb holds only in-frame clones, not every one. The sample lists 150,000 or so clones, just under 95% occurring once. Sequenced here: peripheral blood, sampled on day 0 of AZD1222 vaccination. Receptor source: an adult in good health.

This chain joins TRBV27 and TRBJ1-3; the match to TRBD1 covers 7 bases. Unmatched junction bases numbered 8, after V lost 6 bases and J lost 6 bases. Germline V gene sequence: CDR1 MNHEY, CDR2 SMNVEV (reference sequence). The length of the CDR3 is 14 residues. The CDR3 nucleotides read TGTGCCAGCAGGGGTCAGGGGGGAGAAAACACCATATATTTT. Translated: CASRGQGGENTIYF.

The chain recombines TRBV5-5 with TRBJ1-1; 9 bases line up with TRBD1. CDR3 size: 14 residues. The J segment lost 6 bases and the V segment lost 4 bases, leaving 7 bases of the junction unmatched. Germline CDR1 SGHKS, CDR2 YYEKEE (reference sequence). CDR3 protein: CASSPPDRGPEAFF. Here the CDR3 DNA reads TGTGCCAGCAGCCCGCCGGACAGGGGCCCTGAAGCTTTCTTT.

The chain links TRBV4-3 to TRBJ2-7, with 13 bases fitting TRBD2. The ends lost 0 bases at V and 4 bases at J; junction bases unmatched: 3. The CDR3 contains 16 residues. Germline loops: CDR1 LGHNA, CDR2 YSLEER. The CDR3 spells CASSQEGGLAGYEQYF. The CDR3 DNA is TGCGCCAGCAGCCAAGAAGGGGGACTAGCGGGATACGAGCAGTACTTC.

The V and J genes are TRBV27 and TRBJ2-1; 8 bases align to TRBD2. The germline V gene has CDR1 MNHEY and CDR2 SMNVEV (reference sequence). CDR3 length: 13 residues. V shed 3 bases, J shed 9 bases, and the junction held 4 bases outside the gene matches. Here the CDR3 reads CASSLSLAGEQFF. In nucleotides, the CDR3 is TGTGCCAGCAGTTTGTCGCTAGCGGGTGAGCAGTTCTTC.

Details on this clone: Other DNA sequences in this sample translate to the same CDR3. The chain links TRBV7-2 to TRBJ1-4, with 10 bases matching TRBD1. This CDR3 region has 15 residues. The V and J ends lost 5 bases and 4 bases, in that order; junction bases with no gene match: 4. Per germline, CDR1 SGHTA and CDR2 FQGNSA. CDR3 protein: CASSLTGGFNEKLFF. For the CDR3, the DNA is TGTGCCAGCAGCCTGACAGGGGGCTTTAATGAAAAACTGTTTTTT.

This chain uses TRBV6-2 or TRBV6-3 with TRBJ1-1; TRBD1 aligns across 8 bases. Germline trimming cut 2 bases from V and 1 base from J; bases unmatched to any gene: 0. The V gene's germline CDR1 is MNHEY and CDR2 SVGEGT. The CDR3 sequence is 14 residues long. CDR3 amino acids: CASSYGTGNTEAFF. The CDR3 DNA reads TGTGCCAGCAGTTACGGGACAGGGAACACTGAAGCTTTCTTT.

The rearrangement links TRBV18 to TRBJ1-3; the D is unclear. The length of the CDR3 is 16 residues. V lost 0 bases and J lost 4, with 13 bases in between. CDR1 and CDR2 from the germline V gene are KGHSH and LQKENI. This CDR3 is CASSPPNSVAGNTIYF. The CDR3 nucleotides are TGTGCCAGCTCACCACCGAACTCCGTTGCAGGAAACACCATATATTTT.

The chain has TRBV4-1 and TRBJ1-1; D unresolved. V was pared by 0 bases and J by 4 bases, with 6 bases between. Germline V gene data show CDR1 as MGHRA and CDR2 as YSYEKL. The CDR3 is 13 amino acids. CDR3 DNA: TGCGCCAGCAGCCAAGATCGAACCACTGAAGCTTTCTTT. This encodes CASSQDRTTEAFF.

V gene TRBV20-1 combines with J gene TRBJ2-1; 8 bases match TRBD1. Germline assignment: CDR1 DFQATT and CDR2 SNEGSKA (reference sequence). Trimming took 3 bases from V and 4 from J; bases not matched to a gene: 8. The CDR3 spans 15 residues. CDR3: CSASRPGTGYNEQFF. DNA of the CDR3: TGCAGTGCTAGTCGCCCCGGGACAGGATACAATGAGCAGTTCTTC.

For the CDR3, the DNA is TGTGCCAGCAGATACTCCGGGACAGGGTCCTACGAGCAGTACTTC. Translating gives CASRYSGTGSYEQYF. The chain uses TRBV11-1 and TRBJ2-7, with 9 bases fitting TRBD1. CDR3 size: 15 residues. Germline CDR1 SGHAT, CDR2 FQDESV (reference sequence). V dropped 6 bases and J dropped 1; count of bases not matched to a gene: 7.

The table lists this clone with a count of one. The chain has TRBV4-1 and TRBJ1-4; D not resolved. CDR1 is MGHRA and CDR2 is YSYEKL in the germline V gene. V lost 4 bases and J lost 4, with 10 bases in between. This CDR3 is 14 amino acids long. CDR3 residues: CASSPIGINEKLFF. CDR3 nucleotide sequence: TGCGCCAGCAGCCCAATAGGGATTAATGAAAAACTGTTTTTT.

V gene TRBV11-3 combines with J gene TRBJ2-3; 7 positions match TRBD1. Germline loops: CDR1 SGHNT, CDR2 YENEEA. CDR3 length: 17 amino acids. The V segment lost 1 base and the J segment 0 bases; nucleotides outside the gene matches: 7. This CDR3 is CASSLGDRPASTDTQYF. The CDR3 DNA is TGTGCCAGCAGCTTAGGGGACAGACCGGCTAGCACAGATACGCAGTATTTT.

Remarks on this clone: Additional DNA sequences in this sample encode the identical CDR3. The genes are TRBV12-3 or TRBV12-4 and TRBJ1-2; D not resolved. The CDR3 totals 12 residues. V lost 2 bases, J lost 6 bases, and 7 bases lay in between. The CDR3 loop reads CASSLPGDGYTF. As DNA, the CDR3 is TGTGCCAGCAGTTTACCTGGCGATGGCTACACCTTC.

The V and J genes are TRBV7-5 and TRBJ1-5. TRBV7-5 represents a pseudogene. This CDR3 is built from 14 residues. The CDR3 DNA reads TGTGCCAGAAGCCCCCGGGTTCCCGGGAAGCCCCAGCATTTT. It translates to CARSPRVPGKPQHF.

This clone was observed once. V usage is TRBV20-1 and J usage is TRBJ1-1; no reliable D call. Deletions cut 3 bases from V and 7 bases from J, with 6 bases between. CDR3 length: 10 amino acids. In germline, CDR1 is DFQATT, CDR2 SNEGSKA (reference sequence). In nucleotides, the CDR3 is TGCAGTGCTAGCGGGGTTGAAGCTTTCTTT. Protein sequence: CSASGVEAFF.

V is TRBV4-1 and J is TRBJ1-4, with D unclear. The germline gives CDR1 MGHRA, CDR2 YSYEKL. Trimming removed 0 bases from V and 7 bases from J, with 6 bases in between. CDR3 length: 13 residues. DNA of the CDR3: TGCGCCAGCAGCCAAGATCCGGGTGAAAAACTGTTTTTT. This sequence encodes CASSQDPGEKLFF.

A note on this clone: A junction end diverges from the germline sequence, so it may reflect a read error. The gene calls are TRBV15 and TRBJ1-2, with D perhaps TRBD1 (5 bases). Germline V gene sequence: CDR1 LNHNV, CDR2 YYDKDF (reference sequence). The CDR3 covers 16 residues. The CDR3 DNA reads TGTGCCACCAGTAGAGATTCGGAAGGACACTTCTATGGCTACACCTTC. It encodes CATSRDSEGHFYGYTF.

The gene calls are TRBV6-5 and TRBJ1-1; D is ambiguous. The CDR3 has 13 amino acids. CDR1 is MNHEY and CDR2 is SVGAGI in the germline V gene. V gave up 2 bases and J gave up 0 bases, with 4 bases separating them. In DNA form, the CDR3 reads TGTGCCAGCAGTTACGATTTGAACACTGAAGCTTTCTTT. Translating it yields CASSYDLNTEAFF.

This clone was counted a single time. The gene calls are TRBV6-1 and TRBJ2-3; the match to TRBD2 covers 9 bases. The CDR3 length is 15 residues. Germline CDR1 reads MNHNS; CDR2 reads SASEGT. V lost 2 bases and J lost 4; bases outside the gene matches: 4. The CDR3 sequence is CASSENSGSSDTQYF. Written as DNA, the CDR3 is TGTGCCAGCAGTGAAAATAGCGGGAGTTCAGATACGCAGTATTTT.

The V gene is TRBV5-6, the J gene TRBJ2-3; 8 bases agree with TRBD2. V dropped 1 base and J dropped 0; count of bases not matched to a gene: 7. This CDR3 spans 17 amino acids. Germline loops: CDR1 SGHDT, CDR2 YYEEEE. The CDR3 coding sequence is TGTGCCAGCAGCTTGTGGGCTAGCGGGCTTAGCACAGATACGCAGTATTTT. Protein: CASSLWASGLSTDTQYF.

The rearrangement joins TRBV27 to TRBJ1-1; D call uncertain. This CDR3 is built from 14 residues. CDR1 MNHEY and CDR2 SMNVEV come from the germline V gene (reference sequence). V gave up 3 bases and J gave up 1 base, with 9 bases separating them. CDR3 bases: TGTGCCAGCAGTTTTAGGTCGGGGAACACTGAAGCTTTCTTT. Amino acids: CASSFRSGNTEAFF.

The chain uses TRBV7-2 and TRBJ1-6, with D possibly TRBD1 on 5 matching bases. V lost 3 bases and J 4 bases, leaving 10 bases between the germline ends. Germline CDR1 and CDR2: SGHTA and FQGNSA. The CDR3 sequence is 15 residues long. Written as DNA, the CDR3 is TGTGCCAGCAGCTTCGGGGCCCGATATAATTCACCCCTCCACTTT. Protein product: CASSFGARYNSPLHF.

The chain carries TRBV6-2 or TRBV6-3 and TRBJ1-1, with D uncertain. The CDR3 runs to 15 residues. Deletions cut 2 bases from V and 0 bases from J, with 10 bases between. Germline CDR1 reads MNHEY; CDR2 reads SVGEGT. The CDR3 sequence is CASSYDPQLNTEAFF. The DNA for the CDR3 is TGTGCCAGCAGTTACGATCCGCAACTGAACACTGAAGCTTTCTTT.

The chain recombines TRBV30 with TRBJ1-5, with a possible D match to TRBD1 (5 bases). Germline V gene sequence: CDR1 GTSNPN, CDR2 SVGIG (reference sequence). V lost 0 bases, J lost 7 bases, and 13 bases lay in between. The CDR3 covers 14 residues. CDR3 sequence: CAWSVLQGGQPQHF. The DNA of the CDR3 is TGTGCCTGGAGTGTACTCCAGGGAGGGCAGCCCCAGCATTTT.

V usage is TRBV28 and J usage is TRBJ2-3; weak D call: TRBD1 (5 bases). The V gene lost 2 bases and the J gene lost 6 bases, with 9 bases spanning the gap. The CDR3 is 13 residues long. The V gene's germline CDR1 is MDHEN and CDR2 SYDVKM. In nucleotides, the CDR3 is TGTGCCAGCAGTTTACCAGGGCCGGATACGCAGTATTTT. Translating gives CASSLPGPDTQYF.

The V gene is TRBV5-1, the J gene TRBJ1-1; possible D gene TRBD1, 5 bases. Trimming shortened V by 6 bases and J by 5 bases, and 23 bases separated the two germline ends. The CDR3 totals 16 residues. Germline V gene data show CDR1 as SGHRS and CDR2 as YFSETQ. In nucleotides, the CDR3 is TGCGCCAGCACCTTCACCGGGACTAAGGGCGCGACTGAAGCTTTCTTT. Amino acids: CASTFTGTKGATEAFF.

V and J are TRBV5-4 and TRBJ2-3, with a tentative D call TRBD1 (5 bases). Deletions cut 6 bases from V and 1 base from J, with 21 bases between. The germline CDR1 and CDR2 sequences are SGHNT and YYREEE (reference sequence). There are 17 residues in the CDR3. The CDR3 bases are TGTGCCAGCACCACTCAGGGCGGACCCGAGGGCACAGATACGCAGTATTTT. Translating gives CASTTQGGPEGTDTQYF. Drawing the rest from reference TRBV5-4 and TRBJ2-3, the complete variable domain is ETGVTQSPTHLIKTRGQQVTLRCSSQSGHNTVSWYQQALGQGPQFIFQYYREEENGRGNFPPRFSGLQFPNYSSELNVNALELDDSALYLCASTTQGGPEGTDTQYFGPGTRLTVL.

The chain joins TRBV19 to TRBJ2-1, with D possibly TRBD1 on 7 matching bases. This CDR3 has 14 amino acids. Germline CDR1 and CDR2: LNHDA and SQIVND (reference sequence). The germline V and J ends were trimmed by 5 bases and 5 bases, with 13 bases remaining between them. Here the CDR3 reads CASSPGGLHNEQFF. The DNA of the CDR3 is TGTGCCAGTAGTCCAGGGGGACTGCACAATGAGCAGTTCTTC.

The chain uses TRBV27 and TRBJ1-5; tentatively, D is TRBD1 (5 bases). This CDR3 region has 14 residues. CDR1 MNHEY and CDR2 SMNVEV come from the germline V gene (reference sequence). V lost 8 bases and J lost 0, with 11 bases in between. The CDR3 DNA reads TGTGCCAGCGGACGGGGGGTTAGCAATCAGCCCCAGCATTTT. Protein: CASGRGVSNQPQHF.

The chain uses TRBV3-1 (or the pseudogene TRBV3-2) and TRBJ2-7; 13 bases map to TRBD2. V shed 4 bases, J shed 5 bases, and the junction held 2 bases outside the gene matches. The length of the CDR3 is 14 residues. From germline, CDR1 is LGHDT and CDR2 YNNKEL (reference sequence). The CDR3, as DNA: TGTGCCAGCAGCCGCGGACTAGCGGGAGACGAGCAGTACTTC. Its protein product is CASSRGLAGDEQYF.

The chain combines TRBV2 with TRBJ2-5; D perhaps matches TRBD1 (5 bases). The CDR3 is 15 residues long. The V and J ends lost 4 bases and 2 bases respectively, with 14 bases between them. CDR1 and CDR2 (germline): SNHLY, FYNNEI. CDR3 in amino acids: CASSVGRDLQETQYF. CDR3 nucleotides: TGTGCCAGCAGTGTGGGCAGGGATTTACAAGAGACCCAGTACTTC.